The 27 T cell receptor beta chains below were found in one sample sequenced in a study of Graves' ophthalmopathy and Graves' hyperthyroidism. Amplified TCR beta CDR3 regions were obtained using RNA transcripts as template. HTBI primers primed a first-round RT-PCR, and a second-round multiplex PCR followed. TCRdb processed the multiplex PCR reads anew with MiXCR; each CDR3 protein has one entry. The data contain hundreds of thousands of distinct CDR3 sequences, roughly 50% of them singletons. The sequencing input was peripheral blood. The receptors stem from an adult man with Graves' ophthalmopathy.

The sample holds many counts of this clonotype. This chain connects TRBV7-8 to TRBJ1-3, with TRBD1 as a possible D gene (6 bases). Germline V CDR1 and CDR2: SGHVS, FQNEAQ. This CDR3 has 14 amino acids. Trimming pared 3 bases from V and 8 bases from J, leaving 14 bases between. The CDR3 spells CASSFTGTRDTIYF. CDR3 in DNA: TGTGCCAGCAGCTTTACAGGGACCAGGGACACCATATATTTT.

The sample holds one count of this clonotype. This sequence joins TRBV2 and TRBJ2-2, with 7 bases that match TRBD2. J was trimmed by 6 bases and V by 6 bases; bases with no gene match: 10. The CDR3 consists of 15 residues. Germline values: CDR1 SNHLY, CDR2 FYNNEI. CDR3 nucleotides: TGTGCCAGCAGAAAGACTGCGGGGAGGGCCGGGGAGCTGTTTTTT. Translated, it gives CASRKTAGRAGELFF.

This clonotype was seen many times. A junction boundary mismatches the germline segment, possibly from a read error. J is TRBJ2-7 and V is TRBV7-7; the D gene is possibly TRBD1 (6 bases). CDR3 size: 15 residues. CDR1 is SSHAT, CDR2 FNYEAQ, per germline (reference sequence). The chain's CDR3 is CASSQDRDPIYEQYF. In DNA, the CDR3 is TGTGCTAGCAGCCAGGACAGAGACCCTATCTACGAGCAGTACTTC.

The CDR3 spells CASPGQGMWVTQYF. CDR3 sequence (DNA): TGTGCCAGCCCCGGACAGGGGATGTGGGTGACCCAGTACTTC. The V gene is TRBV6-5, the J gene TRBJ2-5; 9 nucleotides align to TRBD1. Germline CDR1 reads MNHEY; CDR2 reads SVGAGI. The ends lost 8 bases at V and 7 bases at J; junction bases unmatched: 11. This CDR3 comprises 14 residues.

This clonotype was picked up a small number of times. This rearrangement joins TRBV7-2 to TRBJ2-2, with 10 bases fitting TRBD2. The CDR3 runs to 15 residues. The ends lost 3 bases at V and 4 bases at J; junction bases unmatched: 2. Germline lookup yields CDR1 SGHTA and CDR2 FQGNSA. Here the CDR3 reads CASSFLAGGTGELFF. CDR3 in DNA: TGTGCCAGCAGCTTCTTAGCGGGGGGCACCGGGGAGCTGTTTTTT.

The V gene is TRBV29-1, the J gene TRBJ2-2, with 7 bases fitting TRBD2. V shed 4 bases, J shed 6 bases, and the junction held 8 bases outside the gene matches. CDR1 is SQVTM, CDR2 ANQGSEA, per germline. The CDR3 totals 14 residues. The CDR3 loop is CSVGVAGEAGELFF. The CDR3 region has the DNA TGCAGCGTTGGTGTGGCGGGGGAGGCCGGGGAGCTGTTTTTT.

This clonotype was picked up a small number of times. CDR3 protein: CASAASPLTEAFF. CDR3 nucleotides: TGCGCCAGCGCGGCCTCCCCATTGACTGAAGCTTTCTTT. V gene TRBV10-1 combines with J gene TRBJ1-1; D unclear. Germline V gene sequence: CDR1 WNHNN, CDR2 SYGVQD (reference sequence). The CDR3 totals 13 residues. Trimming took 8 bases from V and 5 from J, leaving 15 bases between them.

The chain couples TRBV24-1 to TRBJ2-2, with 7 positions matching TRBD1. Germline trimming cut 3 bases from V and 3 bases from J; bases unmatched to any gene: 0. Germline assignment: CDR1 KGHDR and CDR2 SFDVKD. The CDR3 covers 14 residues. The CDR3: CATSDGQDTGELFF. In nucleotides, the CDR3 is TGTGCCACCAGTGATGGACAGGACACCGGGGAGCTGTTTTTT.

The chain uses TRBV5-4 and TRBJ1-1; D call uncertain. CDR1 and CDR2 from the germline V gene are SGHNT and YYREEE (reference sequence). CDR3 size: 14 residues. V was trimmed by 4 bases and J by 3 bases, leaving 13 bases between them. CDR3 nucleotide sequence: TGTGCCAGCAGCAAAATCGGAGGAGACACTGAAGCTTTCTTT. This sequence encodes CASSKIGGDTEAFF.

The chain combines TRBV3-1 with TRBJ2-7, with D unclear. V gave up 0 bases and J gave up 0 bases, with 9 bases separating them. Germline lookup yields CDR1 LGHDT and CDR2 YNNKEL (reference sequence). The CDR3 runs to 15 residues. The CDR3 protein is CASSQETAYSYEQYF. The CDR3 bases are TGTGCCAGCAGCCAAGAAACAGCCTACTCCTACGAGCAGTACTTC.

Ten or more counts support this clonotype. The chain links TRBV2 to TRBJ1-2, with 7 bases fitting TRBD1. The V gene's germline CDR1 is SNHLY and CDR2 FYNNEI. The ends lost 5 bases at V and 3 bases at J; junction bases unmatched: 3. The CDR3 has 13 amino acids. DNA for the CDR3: TGTGCCAGCAGTCGTACAGGGGACTATGGCTACACCTTC. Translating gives CASSRTGDYGYTF.

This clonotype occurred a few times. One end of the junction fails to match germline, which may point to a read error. The CDR3 DNA sequence: TGTGCTAGCAGCTTTCAGGACGGGGACGAGCAGTACTTC. Protein sequence: CASSFQDGDEQYF. J is TRBJ2-7 and V is TRBV7-7; D is perhaps TRBD2 (5 bases). The CDR3 is 13 amino acids. Germline CDR1 is SSHAT and CDR2 is FNYEAQ (reference sequence). Variable domain in full (rest from reference TRBV7-7 and TRBJ2-7): GAGVSQSPRYKVTKRGQDVTLRCDPISSHATLYWYQQALGQGPEFLTYFNYEAQPDKSGLPSDRFSAERPEGSISTLTIQRTEQRDSAMYRCASSFQDGDEQYFGPGTRLTVT.

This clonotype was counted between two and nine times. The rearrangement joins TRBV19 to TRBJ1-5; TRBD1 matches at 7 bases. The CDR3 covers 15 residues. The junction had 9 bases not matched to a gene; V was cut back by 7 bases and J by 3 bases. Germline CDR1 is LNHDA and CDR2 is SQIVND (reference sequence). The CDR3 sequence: CASNMGTAFNQPQHF. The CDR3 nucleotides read TGTGCCAGTAACATGGGGACAGCTTTCAATCAGCCCCAGCATTTT.

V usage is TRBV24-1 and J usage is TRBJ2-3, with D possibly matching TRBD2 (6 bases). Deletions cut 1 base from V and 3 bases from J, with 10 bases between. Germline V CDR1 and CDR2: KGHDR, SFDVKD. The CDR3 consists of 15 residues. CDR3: CATSDFGTFTDTQYF. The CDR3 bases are TGTGCCACCAGTGATTTCGGGACTTTTACAGATACGCAGTATTTT.

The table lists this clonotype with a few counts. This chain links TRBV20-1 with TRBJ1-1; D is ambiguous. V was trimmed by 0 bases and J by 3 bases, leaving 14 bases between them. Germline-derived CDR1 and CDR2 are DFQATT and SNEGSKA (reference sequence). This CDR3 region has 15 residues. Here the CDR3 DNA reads TGCAGTGCTAGAGATCGCGGCGGCCTATACACTGAAGCTTTCTTT. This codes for CSARDRGGLYTEAFF.

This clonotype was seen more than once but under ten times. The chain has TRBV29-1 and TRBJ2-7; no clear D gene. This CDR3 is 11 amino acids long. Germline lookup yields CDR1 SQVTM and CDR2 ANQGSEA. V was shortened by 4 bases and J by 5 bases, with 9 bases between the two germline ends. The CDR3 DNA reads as TGCAGCGTTGTACCGGACCACGAGCAGTACTTC. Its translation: CSVVPDHEQYF.

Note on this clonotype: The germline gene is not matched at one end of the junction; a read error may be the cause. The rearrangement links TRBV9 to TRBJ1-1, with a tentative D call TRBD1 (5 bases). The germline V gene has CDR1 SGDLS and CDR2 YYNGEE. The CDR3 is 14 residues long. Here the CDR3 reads CPSSRDPLNTEAFF. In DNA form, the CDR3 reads TGTCCCAGCAGCCGGGACCCATTGAACACTGAAGCTTTCTTT.

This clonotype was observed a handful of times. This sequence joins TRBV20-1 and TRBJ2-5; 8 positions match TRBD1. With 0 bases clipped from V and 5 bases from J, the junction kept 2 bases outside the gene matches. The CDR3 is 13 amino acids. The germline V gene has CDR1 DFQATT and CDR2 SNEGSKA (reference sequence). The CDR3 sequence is CSARDTGGETQYF. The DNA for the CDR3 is TGCAGTGCTAGAGATACAGGGGGTGAGACCCAGTACTTC.

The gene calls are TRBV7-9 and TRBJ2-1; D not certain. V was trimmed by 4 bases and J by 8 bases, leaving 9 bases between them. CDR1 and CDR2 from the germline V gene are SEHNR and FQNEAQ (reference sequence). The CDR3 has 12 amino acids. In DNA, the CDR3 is TGTGCCAGCAGCTCCCTTGTGGATGAGCAGTTCTTC. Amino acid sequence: CASSSLVDEQFF.

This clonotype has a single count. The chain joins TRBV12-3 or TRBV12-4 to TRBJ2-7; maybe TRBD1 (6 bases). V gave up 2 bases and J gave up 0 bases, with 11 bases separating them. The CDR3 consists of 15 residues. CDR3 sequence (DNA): TGTGCCAGCAGTTTACAGGGGTCTGACTCCTACGAGCAGTACTTC. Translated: CASSLQGSDSYEQYF.

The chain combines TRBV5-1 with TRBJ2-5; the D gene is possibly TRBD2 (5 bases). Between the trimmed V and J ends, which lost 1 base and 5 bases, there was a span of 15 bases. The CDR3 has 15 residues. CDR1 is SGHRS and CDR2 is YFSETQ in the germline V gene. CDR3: CASSLTGSGFETQYF. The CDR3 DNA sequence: TGCGCCAGCAGCTTGACCGGTTCGGGGTTCGAGACCCAGTACTTC.

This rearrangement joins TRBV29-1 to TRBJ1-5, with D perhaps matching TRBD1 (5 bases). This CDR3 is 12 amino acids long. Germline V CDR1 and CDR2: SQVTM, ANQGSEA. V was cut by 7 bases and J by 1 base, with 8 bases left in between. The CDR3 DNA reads TGCAGCGCTGGGGGGAGCAATCAGCCCCAGCATTTT. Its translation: CSAGGSNQPQHF.

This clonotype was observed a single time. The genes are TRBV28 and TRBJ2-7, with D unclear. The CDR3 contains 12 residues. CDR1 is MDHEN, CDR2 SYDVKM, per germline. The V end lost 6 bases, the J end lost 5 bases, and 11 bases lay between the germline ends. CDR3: CASRVGVDEQYF. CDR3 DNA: TGTGCCAGCAGGGTAGGTGTCGACGAGCAGTACTTC.

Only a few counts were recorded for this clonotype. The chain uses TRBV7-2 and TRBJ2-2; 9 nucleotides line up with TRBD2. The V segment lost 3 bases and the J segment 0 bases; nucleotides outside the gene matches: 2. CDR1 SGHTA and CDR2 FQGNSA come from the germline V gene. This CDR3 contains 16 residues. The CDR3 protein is CASSLRGGSNTGELFF. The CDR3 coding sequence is TGTGCCAGCAGCTTGCGGGGGGGATCGAACACCGGGGAGCTGTTTTTT.

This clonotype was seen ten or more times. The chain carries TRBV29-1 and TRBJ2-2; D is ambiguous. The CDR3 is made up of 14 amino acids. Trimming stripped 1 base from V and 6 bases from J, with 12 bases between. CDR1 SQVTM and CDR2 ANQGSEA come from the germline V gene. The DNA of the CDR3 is TGCAGCGTTGAAGCGAGTACATCGGCCGGGGAGCTGTTTTTT. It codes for CSVEASTSAGELFF.

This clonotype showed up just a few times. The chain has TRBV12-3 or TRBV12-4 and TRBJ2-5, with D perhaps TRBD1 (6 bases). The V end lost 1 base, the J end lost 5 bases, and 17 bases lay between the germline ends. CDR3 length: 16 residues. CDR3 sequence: CASSLVREGGMETQYF. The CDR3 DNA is TGTGCCAGCAGTTTAGTGAGGGAAGGGGGAATGGAGACCCAGTACTTC.

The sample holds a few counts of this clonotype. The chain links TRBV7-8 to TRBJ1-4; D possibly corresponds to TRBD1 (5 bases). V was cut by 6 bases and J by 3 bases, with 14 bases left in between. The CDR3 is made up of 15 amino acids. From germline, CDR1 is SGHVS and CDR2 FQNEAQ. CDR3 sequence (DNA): TGTGCCAGCAGTTCTCAGGGCACCGCTAATGAAAAACTGTTTTTT. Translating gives CASSSQGTANEKLFF.